This TCR beta chain is from a study of blood T cell repertoires in COVID-19. Study as a whole: The study drew acute and convalescent COVID-19 samples from the United States, Italy and Spain. Sample material is recorded as cDNA or gDNA derived from T cells, B-cell-depleted T cells, or PBMCs.

Per the authors' pipeline: Amplifying reference gene primers gave estimates of nucleated cell counts. The method was immunoSEQ multiplex PCR; TCRdb's version includes in-frame clones alone and lacks a portion of them. V and J calls and clone size come straight from that table; D and trimming were deduced from the DNA. The table records hundreds of thousands of clones, around 86% of them present only once. There are 16 residues in the CDR3. V trimming: 4 bases; J trimming: 5 bases; junction bases outside the gene matches: 12. CDR1 SGHNT and CDR2 YYREEE come from the germline V gene (reference sequence).

The sequencing input was peripheral blood. The origin of this receptor is a man aged 55-75 years who had recovered from COVID-19. J is TRBJ2-1 and V is TRBV5-4; 7 bases map to TRBD2. The CDR3 here is CASSRGITGGDNEQFF. CDR3 nucleotides: TGTGCCAGCAGCAGGGGTATCACGGGAGGCGACAATGAGCAGTTCTTC. Looking up the rest from reference TRBV5-4 and TRBJ2-1 gives the full variable domain: ETGVTQSPTHLIKTRGQQVTLRCSSQSGHNTVSWYQQALGQGPQFIFQYYREEENGRGNFPPRFSGLQFPNYSSELNVNALELDDSALYLCASSRGITGGDNEQFFGPGTRLTVL.